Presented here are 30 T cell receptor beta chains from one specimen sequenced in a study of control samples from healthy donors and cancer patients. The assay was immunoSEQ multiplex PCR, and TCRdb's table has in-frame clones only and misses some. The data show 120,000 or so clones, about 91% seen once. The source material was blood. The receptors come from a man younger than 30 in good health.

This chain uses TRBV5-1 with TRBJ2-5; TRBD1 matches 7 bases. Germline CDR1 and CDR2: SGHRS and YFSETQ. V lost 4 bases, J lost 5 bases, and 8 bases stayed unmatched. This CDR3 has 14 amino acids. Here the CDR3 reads CASSRNRGSETQYF. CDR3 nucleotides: TGCGCCAGCAGCCGGAACAGGGGTTCGGAGACCCAGTACTTC.

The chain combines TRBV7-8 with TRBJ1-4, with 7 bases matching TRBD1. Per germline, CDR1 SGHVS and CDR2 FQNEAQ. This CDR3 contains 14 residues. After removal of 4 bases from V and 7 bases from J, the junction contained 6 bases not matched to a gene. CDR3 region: CASSWGTALEKLFF. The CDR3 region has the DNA TGTGCCAGCAGCTGGGGGACAGCGCTTGAAAAACTGTTTTTT.

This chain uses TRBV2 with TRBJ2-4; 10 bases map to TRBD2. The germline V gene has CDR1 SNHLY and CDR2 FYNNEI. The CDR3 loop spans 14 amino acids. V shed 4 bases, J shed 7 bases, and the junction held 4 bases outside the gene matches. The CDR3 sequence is CASSVAGGVNIQYF. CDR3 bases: TGTGCCAGCAGTGTAGCGGGGGGCGTTAACATTCAGTACTTC.

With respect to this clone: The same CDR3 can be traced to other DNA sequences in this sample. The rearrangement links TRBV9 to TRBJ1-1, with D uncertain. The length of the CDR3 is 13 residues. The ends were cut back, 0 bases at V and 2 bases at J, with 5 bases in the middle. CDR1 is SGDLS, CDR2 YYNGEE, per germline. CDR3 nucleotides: TGTGCCAGCAGCGTAGTTTCTAACACTGAAGCTTTCTTT. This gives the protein CASSVVSNTEAFF.

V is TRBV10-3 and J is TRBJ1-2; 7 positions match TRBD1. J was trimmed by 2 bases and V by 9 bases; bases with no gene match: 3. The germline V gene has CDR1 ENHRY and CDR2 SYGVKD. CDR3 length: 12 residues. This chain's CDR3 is CAMGDRNYGYTF. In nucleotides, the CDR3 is TGTGCCATGGGGGACAGAAACTATGGCTACACCTTC.

The CDR3 protein is CASYRENTEAFF. CDR3 bases: TGTGCCTCCTACAGGGAGAACACTGAAGCTTTCTTT. The V and J genes are TRBV30 and TRBJ1-1; D is possibly TRBD1 (6 bases). V shed 7 bases and J shed 1 base, with 10 bases lying between them. Germline assignment: CDR1 GTSNPN and CDR2 SVGIG (reference sequence). The CDR3 totals 12 residues. Filled out from reference TRBV30 and TRBJ1-1, the complete variable domain reads SQTIHQWPATLVQPVGSPLSLECTVEGTSNPNLYWYRQAAGRGLQLLFYSVGIGQISSEVPQNLSASRPQDRQFILSSKKLLLSDSGFYLCASYRENTEAFFGQGTRLTVV.

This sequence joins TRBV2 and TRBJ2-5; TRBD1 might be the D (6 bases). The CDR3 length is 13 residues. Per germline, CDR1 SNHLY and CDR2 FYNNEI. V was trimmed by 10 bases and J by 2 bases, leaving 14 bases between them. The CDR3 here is CAILDSRQETQYF. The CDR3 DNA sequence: TGTGCCATCTTGGACAGCAGACAAGAGACCCAGTACTTC. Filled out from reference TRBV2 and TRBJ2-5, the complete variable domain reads EPEVTQTPSHQVTQMGQEVILRCVPISNHLYFYWYRQILGQKVEFLVSFYNNEISEKSEIFDDQFSVERPDGSNFTLKIRSTKLEDSAMYFCAILDSRQETQYFGPGTRLLVL.

CDR3 DNA sequence: TGTGCCATCGGGACTAGCGGGGATCCCTACAATGAGCAGTTCTTC. Encoded protein: CAIGTSGDPYNEQFF. J is TRBJ2-1 and V is TRBV19, with 13 bases matching TRBD2. This CDR3 has 15 amino acids. V was pared by 10 bases and J by 2 bases, with 5 bases of the junction left unmatched. Germline CDR1 and CDR2: LNHDA and SQIVND (reference sequence).

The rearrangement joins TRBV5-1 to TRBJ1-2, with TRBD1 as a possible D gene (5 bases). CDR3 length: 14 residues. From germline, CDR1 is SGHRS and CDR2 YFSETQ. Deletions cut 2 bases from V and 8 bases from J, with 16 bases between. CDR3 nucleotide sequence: TGCGCCAGCAGCTTAGGTTCAGGGACTCGGGGCTACACCTTC. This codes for CASSLGSGTRGYTF.

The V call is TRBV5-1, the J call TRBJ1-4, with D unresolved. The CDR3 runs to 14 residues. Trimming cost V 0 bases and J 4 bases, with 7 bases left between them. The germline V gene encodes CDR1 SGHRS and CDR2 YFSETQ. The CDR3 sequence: CASSLGAGNEKLFF. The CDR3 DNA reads TGCGCCAGCAGCTTGGGGGCCGGTAATGAAAAACTGTTTTTT.

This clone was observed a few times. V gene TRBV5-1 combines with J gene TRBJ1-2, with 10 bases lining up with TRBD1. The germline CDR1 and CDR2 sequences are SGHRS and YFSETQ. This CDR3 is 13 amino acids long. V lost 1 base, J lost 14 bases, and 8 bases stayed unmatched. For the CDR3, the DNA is TGCGCCAGCAGCTTGCGGGACAGGGGCCCCTTTACCTTC. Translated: CASSLRDRGPFTF.

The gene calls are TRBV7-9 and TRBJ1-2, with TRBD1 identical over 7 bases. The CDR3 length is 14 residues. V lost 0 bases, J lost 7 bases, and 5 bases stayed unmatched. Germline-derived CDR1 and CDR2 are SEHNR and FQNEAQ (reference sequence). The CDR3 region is CASSLADRVPGYTF. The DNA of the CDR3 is TGTGCCAGCAGCTTAGCCGACAGGGTCCCTGGCTACACCTTC.

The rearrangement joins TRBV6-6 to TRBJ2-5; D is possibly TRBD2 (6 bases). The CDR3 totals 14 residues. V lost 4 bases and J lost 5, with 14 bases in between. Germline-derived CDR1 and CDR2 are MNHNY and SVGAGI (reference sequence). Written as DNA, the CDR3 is TGTGCCAGCAGTTCCGCGGGGAGTTGGGAGACCCAGTACTTC. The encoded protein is CASSSAGSWETQYF.

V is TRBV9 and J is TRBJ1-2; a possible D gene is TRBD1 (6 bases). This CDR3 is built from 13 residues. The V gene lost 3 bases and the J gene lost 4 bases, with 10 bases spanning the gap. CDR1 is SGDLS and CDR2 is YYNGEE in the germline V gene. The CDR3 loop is CASSGRQAYGYTF. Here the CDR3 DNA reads TGTGCCAGCAGCGGTCGACAGGCCTATGGCTACACCTTC. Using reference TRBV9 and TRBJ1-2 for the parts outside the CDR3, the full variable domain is DSGVTQTPKHLITATGQRVTLRCSPRSGDLSVYWYQQSLDQGLQFLIQYYNGEERAKGNILERFSAQQFPDLHSELNLSSLELGDSALYFCASSGRQAYGYTFGSGTRLTVV.

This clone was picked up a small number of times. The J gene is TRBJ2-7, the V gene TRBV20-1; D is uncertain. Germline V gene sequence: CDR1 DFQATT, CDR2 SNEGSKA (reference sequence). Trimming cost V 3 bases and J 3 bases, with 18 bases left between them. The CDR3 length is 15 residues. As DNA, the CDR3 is TGCAGTGCTAGTTCGAAGGCCCAGTGTAGCTACGAGCAGTACTTC. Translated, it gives CSASSKAQCSYEQYF.

In DNA, the CDR3 is TGCGCCAGCAGCCGAAGGCCAGCAGTGGCAACTAATGAAAAACTGTTTTTT. It is translated as CASSRRPAVATNEKLFF. The rearrangement joins TRBV4-1 to TRBJ1-4; D call uncertain. The germline V and J ends were trimmed by 4 bases and 0 bases, with 15 bases remaining between them. This CDR3 spans 17 amino acids. Per the germline V gene, CDR1 is MGHRA and CDR2 is YSYEKL.

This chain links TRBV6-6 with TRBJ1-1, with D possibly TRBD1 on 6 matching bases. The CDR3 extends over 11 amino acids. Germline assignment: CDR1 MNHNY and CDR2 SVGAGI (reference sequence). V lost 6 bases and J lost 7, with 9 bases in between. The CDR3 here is CASSAGVEAFF. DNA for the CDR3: TGTGCCAGCAGCGCAGGGGTTGAAGCTTTCTTT.

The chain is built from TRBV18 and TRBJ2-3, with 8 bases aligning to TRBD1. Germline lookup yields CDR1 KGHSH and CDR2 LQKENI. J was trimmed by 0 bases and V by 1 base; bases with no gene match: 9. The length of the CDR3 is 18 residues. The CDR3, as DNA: TGTGCCAGCTCACCACGCGGGACAGGACCAACTAGCACAGATACGCAGTATTTT. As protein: CASSPRGTGPTSTDTQYF.

CDR3 bases: TGTGCCAGCAGCCCCTGGTACGACAGCACTGAAGCTTTCTTT. This codes for CASSPWYDSTEAFF. The chain links TRBV11-2 to TRBJ1-1; perhaps TRBD1 as D (5 bases). Deletions cut 5 bases from V and 4 bases from J, with 14 bases between. Germline CDR1 is SGHAT and CDR2 is FQNNGV. This CDR3 contains 14 residues.

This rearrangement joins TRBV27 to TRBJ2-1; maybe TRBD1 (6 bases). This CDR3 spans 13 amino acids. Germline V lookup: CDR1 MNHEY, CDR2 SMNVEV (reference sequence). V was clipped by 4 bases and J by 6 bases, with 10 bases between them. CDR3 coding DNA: TGTGCCAGCAGTTCGAACAGGGTCAATGAGCAGTTCTTC. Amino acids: CASSSNRVNEQFF.

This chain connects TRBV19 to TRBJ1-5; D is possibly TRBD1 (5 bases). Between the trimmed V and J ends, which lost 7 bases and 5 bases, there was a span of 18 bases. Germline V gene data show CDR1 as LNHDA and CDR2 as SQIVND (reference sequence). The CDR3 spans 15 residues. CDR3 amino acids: CASTSGWGGHQPQHF. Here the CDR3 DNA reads TGTGCCAGTACCAGCGGGTGGGGCGGTCATCAGCCCCAGCATTTT.

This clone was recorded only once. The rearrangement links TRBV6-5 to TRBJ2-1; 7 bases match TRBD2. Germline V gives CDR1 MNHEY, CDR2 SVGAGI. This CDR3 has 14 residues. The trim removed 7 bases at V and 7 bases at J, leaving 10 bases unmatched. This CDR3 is CASTPPGGVNEQFF. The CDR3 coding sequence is TGTGCCAGCACCCCCCCGGGGGGAGTAAATGAGCAGTTCTTC.

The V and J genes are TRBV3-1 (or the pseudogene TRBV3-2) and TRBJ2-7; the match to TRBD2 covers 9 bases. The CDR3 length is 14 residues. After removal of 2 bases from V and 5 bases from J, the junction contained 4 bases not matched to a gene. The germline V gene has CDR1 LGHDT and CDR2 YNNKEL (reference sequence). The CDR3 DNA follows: TGTGCCAGCAGCCAACGCGGGGGGGCCGACGAGCAGTACTTC. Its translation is CASSQRGGADEQYF.

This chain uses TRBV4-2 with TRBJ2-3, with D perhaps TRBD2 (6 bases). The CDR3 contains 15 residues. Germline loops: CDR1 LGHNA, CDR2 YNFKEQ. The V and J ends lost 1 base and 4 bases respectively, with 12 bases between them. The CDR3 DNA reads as TGTGCCAGCAGCCAAGGGAACGGGGGATCAGATACGCAGTATTTT. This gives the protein CASSQGNGGSDTQYF.

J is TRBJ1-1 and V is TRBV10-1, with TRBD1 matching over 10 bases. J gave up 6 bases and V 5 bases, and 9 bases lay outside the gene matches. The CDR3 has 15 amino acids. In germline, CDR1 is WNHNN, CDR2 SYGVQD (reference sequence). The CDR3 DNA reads TGCGCCAGCAGTTTAGGACAGGGGGAAGACCCTGAAGCTTTCTTT. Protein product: CASSLGQGEDPEAFF.

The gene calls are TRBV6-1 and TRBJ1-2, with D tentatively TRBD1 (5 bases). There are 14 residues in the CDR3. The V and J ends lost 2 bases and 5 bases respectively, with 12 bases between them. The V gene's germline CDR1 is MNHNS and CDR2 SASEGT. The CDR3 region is CASSEQGGRYGYTF. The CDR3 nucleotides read TGTGCCAGCAGTGAACAGGGAGGACGGTATGGCTACACCTTC.

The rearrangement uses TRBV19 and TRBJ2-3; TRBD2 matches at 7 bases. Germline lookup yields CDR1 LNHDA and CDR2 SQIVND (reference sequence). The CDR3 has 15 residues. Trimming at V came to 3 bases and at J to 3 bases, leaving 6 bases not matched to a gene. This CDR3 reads CASSIRRGGTDTQYF. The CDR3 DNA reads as TGTGCCAGTAGTATCCGGCGGGGAGGGACAGATACGCAGTATTTT.

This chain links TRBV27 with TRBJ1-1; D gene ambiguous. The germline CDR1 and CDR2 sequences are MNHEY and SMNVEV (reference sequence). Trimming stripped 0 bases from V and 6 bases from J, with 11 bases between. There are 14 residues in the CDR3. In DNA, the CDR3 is TGTGCCAGCAGTTTATCAGGCGGGGTCGCTGAAGCTTTCTTT. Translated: CASSLSGGVAEAFF.

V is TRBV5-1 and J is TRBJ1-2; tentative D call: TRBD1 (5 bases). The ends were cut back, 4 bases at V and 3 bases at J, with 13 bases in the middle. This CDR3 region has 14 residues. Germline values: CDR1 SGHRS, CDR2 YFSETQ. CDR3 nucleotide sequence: TGCGCCAGCAGCGGTGATAGGGGTGACTATGGCTACACCTTC. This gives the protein CASSGDRGDYGYTF. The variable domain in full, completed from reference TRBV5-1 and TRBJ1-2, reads KAGVTQTPRYLIKTRGQQVTLSCSPISGHRSVSWYQQTPGQGLQFLFEYFSETQRNKGNFPGRFSGRQFSNSRSEMNVSTLELGDSALYLCASSGDRGDYGYTFGSGTRLTVV.

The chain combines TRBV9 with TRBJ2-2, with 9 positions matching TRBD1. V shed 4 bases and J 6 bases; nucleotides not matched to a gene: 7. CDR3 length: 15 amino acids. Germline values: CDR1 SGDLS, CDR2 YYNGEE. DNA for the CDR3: TGTGCCAGCAGCCCTAGGACAGGGGCAGCCGGGGAGCTGTTTTTT. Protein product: CASSPRTGAAGELFF.